This T cell receptor (beta chain) appears in the sequencing data of a study of shared clonotypes between healthy human individuals. Assay: immunoSEQ multiplex PCR; the TCRdb copy retains only in-frame clones and omits some. The sample includes over a million clones, around 95% of them seen just once. In the case of this clone: The antigen is unknown.

Germline V lookup: CDR1 SGHRS, CDR2 YFSETQ. The CDR3 runs to 15 residues. Losses at the gene ends were 4 bases for V and 3 bases for J; bases not matched to a gene: 9. Study conclusions and caveats: Genetic and exposure-history diversity was limited by the small donor number. The naive CD4 repertoires of a few donors were compared, and around 4.9% of clonotypes were shared.

The chain employs TRBV5-1 and TRBJ2-7, with TRBD2 matching over 8 bases. The clonotype originates from a man aged 25 to 40 in good health. Sequenced: naive CD4+ T cells sorted from blood. Subset noted: CD45RA+ positively selected. The CDR3 loop is CASSQTQRGYYEQYF. The CDR3 DNA follows: TGCGCCAGCAGCCAAACGCAGCGGGGGTACTACGAGCAGTACTTC.